Detailed here is one T cell receptor beta chain. It lacks a known antigen. Within one base of it there is no much larger clone, and no base qualities were kept. CDR1 and CDR2, per the germline V gene (reference sequence), are MNHNY and SVGAGI. V is pared back by 0 bases and J by 5 bases, with 11 bases lying between the germline termini. The CDR3 measures 15 amino acids from cysteine to phenylalanine. Only CDR3 DNA remains: 45 bases, in frame from the first base. Reads for this sample came from an Illumina HiSeq 1500. TCRdb reran the public reads through fastp at Q25 and MiXCR, keeping productive beta chains. Rows merge per CDR3 protein into single entries with the most common DNA and genes. The sample yields 300,000 to 400,000 distinct CDR3 sequences; roughly 9.5% were counted once. The ten top clones hold 3.5% to 4.5% of the sample. The sample belongs to a study of T cell repertoires in cytomegalovirus infection (dated by TCRdb to 2018 to 2020). About the full investigation: Donor HLA type was relevant to the analysis, as public TCR beta signatures indicated carriage of CMV infection together with the matching HLA type. What the authors observed across the whole study: In both this cohort and an independent roughly 360-donor cohort, the cumulative frequency of public TCR beta family members distinguished carriers of CMV infection plus the relevant HLA type. In the ex vivo response, HLA-C-restricted CMV-specific TCR beta clonotypes were dominant, and in two of eight donors the single most frequent clonotype came from this HLA-C-restricted group.

Rearrangement joined TRBV6-6 to TRBJ1-5, with a tentative D gene TRBD1 over 5 matching bases. The sample consisted of PBMCs. The receptor comes from a human donor in good health (CMV status not recorded). Some clones in this sample may be carry-over from other donors' samples. The nucleotide sequence reads TGTGCCAGCAGTTACTCTAGCAGGGTCCATCAGCCCCAGCATTTT. Translation gives CASSYSSRVHQPQHF.